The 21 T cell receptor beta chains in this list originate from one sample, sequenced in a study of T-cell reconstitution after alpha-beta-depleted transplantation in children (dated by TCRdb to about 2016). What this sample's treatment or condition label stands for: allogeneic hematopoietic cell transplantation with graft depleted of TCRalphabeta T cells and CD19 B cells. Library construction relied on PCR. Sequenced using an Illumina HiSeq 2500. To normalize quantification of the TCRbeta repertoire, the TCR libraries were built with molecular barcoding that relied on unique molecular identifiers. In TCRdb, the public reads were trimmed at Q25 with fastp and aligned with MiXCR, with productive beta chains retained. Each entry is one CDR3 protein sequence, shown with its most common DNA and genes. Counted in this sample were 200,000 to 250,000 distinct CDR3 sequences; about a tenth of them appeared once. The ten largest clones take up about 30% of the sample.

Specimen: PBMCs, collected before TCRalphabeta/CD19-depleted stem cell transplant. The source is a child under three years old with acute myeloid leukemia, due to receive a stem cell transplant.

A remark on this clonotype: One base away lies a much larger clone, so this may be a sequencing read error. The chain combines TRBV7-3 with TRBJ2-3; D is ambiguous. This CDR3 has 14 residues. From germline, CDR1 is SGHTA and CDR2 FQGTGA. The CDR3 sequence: CAGSKDGSTDTQYF. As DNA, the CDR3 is TGTGCCGGCAGCAAAGATGGGAGCACAGATACGCAGTATTTT.

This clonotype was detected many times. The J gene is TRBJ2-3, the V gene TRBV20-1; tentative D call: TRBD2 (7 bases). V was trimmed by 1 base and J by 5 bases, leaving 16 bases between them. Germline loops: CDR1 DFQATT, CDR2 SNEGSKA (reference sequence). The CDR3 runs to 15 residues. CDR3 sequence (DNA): TGCAGTGCTAGAGCGGGCCGGGGGGCCCGAGATACGCAGTATTTT. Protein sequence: CSARAGRGARDTQYF.

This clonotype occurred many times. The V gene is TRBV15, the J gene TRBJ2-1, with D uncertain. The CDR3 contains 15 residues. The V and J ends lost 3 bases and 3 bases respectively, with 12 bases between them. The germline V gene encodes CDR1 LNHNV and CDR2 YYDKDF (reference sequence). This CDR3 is CATSRDRFFYNEQFF. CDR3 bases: TGTGCCACCAGCAGGGACCGGTTCTTCTACAATGAGCAGTTCTTC.

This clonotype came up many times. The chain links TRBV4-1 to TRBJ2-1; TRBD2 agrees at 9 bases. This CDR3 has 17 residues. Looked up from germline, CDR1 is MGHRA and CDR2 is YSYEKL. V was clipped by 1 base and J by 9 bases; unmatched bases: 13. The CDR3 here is CASSQAGAGGPKGEQFF. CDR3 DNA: TGCGCCAGCAGCCAAGCCGGGGCGGGAGGGCCTAAAGGTGAGCAGTTCTTC.

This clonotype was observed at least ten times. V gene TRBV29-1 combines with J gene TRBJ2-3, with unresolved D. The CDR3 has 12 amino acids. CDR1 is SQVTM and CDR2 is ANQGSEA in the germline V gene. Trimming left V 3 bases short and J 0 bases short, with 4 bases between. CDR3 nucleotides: TGCAGCGTTGAGGCTAGCACAGATACGCAGTATTTT. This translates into CSVEASTDTQYF.

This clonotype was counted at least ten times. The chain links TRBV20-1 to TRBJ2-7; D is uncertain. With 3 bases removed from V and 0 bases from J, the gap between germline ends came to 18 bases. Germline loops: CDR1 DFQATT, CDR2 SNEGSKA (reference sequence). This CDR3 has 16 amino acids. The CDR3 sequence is CSASPPLATFSYEQYF. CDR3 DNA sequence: TGCAGTGCTAGCCCACCTCTCGCAACCTTCTCCTACGAGCAGTACTTC.

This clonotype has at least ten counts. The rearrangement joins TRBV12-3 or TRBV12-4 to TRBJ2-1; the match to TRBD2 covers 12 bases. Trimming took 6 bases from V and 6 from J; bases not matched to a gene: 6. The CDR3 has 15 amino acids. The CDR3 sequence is CASRLGLAGSNEQFF. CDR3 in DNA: TGTGCCAGCAGGCTCGGACTAGCGGGGTCCAATGAGCAGTTCTTC.

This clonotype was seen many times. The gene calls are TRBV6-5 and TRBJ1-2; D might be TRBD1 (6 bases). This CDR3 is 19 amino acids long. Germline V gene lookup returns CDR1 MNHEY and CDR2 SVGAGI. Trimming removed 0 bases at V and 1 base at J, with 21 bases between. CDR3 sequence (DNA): TGTGCCAGCAGTTACTCCCTAACTCCGACAGGCCCTTTTAACTATGGCTACACCTTC. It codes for CASSYSLTPTGPFNYGYTF.

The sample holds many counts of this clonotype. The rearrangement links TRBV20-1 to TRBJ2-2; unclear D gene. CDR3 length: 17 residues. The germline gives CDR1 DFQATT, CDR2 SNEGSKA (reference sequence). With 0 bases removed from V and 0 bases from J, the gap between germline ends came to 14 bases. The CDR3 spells CSARDSKNSPNTGELFF. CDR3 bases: TGCAGTGCTAGAGATTCAAAGAACAGCCCGAACACCGGGGAGCTGTTTTTT.

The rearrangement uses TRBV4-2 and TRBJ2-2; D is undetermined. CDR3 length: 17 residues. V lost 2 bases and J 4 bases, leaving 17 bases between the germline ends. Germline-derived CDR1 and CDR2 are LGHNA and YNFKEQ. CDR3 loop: CASSQRTATFGTGELFF. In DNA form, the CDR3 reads TGTGCCAGCAGCCAAAGAACTGCTACCTTTGGCACCGGGGAGCTGTTTTTT.

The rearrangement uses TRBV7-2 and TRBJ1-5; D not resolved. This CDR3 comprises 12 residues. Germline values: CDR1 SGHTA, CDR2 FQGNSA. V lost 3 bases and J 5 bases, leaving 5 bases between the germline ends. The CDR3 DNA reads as TGTGCCAGCAGCTTTACTGATCAGCCCCAGCATTTT. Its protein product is CASSFTDQPQHF.

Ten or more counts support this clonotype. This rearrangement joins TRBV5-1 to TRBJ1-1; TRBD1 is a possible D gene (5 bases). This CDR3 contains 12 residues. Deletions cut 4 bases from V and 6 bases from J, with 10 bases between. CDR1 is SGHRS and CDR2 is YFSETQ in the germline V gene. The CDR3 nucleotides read TGCGCCAGCAGCCCGCAGGGCTCTGAAGCTTTCTTT. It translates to CASSPQGSEAFF. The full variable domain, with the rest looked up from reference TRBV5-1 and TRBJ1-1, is KAGVTQTPRYLIKTRGQQVTLSCSPISGHRSVSWYQQTPGQGLQFLFEYFSETQRNKGNFPGRFSGRQFSNSRSEMNVSTLELGDSALYLCASSPQGSEAFFGQGTRLTVV.

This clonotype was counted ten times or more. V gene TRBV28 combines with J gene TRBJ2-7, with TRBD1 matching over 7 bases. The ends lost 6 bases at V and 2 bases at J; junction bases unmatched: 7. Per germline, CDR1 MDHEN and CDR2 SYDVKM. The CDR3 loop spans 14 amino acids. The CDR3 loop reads CASRIDRAPYEQYF. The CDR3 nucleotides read TGTGCCAGCAGAATCGACAGGGCCCCCTACGAGCAGTACTTC.

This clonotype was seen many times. The CDR3 spells CSAALADGANVLTF. In DNA form, the CDR3 reads TGCAGTGCGGCCCTGGCGGATGGGGCCAACGTCCTGACTTTC. V usage is TRBV20-1 and J usage is TRBJ2-6; D is undetermined. Germline V lookup: CDR1 DFQATT, CDR2 SNEGSKA (reference sequence). V was cut by 6 bases and J by 3 bases, with 12 bases left in between. The CDR3 has 14 amino acids.

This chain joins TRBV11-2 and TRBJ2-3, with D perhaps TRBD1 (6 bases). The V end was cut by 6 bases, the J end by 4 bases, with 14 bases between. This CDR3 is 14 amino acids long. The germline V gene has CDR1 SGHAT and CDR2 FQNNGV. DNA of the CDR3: TGTGCCAGCAGGGTGGTGGGGGCTGCAGATACGCAGTATTTT. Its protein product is CASRVVGAADTQYF.

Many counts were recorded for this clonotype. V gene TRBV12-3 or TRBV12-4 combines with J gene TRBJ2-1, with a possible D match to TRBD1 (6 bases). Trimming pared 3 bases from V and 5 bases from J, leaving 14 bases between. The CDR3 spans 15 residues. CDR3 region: CASSLPTGTHNEQFF. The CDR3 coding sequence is TGTGCCAGCAGTTTGCCGACAGGAACGCACAATGAGCAGTTCTTC.

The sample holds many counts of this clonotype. CDR3 loop: CASSLAQKNTGELFF. The CDR3 nucleotides read TGTGCCAGCAGCCTCGCTCAGAAAAACACCGGGGAGCTGTTTTTT. The rearrangement joins TRBV5-4 to TRBJ2-2; D unclear. V shed 4 bases and J shed 2 bases, with 12 bases lying between them. Germline CDR1 and CDR2: SGHNT and YYREEE (reference sequence). The CDR3 is 15 residues long.

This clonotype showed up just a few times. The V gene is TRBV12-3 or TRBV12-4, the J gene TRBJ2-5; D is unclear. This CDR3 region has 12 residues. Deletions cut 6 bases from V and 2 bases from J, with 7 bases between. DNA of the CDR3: TGTGCCAGCAGCGTTAATCAAGAGACCCAGTACTTC. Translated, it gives CASSVNQETQYF.

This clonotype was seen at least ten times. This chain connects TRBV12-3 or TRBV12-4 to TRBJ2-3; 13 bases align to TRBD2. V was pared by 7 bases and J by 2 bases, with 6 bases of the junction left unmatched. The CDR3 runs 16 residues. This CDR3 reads CASNPGTSGITDTQYF. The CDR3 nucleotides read TGTGCCAGCAACCCGGGGACTAGCGGGATCACAGATACGCAGTATTTT.

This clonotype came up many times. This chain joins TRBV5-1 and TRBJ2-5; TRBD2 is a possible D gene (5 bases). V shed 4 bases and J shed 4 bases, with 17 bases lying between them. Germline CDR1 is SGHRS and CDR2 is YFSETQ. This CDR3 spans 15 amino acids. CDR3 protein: CASSAGPLGGETQYF. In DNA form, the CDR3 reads TGCGCCAGCAGCGCCGGGCCCCTAGGAGGAGAGACCCAGTACTTC. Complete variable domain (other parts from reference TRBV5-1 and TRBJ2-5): KAGVTQTPRYLIKTRGQQVTLSCSPISGHRSVSWYQQTPGQGLQFLFEYFSETQRNKGNFPGRFSGRQFSNSRSEMNVSTLELGDSALYLCASSAGPLGGETQYFGPGTRLLVL.

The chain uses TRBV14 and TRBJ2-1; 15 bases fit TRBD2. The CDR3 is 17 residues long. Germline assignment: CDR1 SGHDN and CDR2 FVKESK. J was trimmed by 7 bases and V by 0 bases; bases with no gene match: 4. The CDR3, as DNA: TGTGCCAGCAGCCAAGATGCGGGGACTAGCGGGAGGAATGAGCAGTTCTTC. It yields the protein CASSQDAGTSGRNEQFF.